The T cell receptor (beta chain) described here comes from a study of monozygotic twins with inflammatory bowel disease. Via template switching, UMIs carrying a 6-nucleotide sample barcode were introduced. Each CDR3 protein gets one entry in TCRdb, which reprocessed the 5' RACE reads and gives no DNA. Found here are some 440,000 distinct CDR3 sequences; the top ten clones hold about 2.3%. Staff drew a roughly 2.5 ml blood sample from each donor. Turning to this clonotype: Its antigen is currently unknown.

CDR1 is MDHEN and CDR2 is SYDVKM in the germline V gene. This CDR3 is built from 14 residues. Study-wide findings and caveats: Evidence failed to back one strong IBD-linked signal or clonotype.

The TCR sequence derives from a human donor with ulcerative colitis or Crohn's disease, or a healthy co-twin of an affected twin (not recorded which). The sample was blood. The chain combines TRBV28 with TRBJ2-1; TCRdb outputs TRBD2, but without DNA this stays unchecked. The CDR3 sequence: CASSGLAGAPEQFF.